This passage covers 20 T cell receptor beta chains from one sample sequenced in a study of cytotoxic CD8 clonotypes in ibrutinib-treated CLL. TCRdb's table, derived via immunoSEQ multiplex PCR, lists solely in-frame clones and lacks some. The sample holds about 39,000 clones, about 65% seen once. This specimen consisted of PBMCs, obtained at disease progression, from a patient treated with ibrutinib. The receptors were sampled from a human donor with chronic lymphocytic leukemia.

The chain recombines TRBV5-1 with TRBJ2-1; 11 bases agree with TRBD2. This CDR3 has 22 residues. Germline V CDR1 and CDR2: SGHRS, YFSETQ. V lost 2 bases and J lost 6; bases outside the gene matches: 25. This CDR3 is CASSFFTQLVAGGPISRNEQFF. The CDR3 DNA is TGCGCCAGCAGCTTTTTCACCCAATTAGTAGCGGGAGGGCCTATATCTCGCAATGAGCAGTTCTTC.

The V call is TRBV11-2, the J call TRBJ1-3, with TRBD1 matching 7 bases. The CDR3 has 14 residues. After removal of 5 bases from V and 6 bases from J, the junction contained 7 bases not matched to a gene. Germline CDR1 reads SGHAT; CDR2 reads FQNNGV. DNA of the CDR3: TGTGCCAGCAGCCTCGACAGGGAGTCAAACACCATATATTTT. This gives the protein CASSLDRESNTIYF. Full variable domain (remainder filled in from reference TRBV11-2 and TRBJ1-3): EAGVAQSPRYKIIEKRQSVAFWCNPISGHATLYWYQQILGQGPKLLIQFQNNGVVDDSQLPKDRFSAERLKGVDSTLKIQPAKLEDSAVYLCASSLDRESNTIYFGEGSWLTVV.

The chain has TRBV25-1 and TRBJ1-3, with unresolved D. CDR1 is MGHDK, CDR2 SYGVNS, per germline. Between the trimmed V and J ends, which lost 5 bases and 1 base, there was a span of 9 bases. This CDR3 comprises 14 residues. DNA of the CDR3: TGTGCCAGCAGTTCCGGGTTTTCTGGAAACACCATATATTTT. Amino acid sequence: CASSSGFSGNTIYF.

V usage is TRBV11-1 and J usage is TRBJ2-2; 8 bases are a match to TRBD2. This CDR3 comprises 15 residues. Unmatched junction bases numbered 7, after V lost 4 bases and J lost 6 bases. Germline CDR1 reads SGHAT; CDR2 reads FQDESV (reference sequence). The CDR3 DNA is TGTGCCAGCAGCTCCAGCGGGAGAAGTGCCGGGGAGCTGTTTTTT. This sequence encodes CASSSSGRSAGELFF.

This clone was counted a few times. The same CDR3 arises from other DNA sequences in this sample as well. V gene TRBV6-5 combines with J gene TRBJ2-7; perhaps TRBD2 as D (6 bases). The V end was cut by 0 bases, the J end by 0 bases, with 9 bases between. Per germline, CDR1 MNHEY and CDR2 SVGAGI. This CDR3 spans 15 amino acids. The CDR3 DNA is TGTGCCAGCAGTTACTCGTCCGGGAGCTCCTACGAGCAGTACTTC. Protein: CASSYSSGSSYEQYF.

The CDR3 DNA follows: TGCAGCGGGGGTTTGATAGAGGAGGGGATGGCCTACACCTTC. Protein sequence: CSGGLIEEGMAYTF. The genes are TRBV29-1 and TRBJ1-2; a weak D match, TRBD1 (5 bases). The CDR3 is 14 residues long. Germline V lookup: CDR1 SQVTM, CDR2 ANQGSEA. Trimming removed 7 bases at V and 10 bases at J, with 25 bases between.

This sequence joins TRBV7-3 and TRBJ2-2; 9 positions match TRBD2. CDR1 is SGHTA and CDR2 is FQGTGA in the germline V gene. The CDR3 spans 16 residues. With 2 bases clipped from V and 5 bases from J, the junction kept 6 bases outside the gene matches. This chain's CDR3 is CASSLDRGRGTGELFF. CDR3 DNA sequence: TGTGCCAGCAGCTTAGATCGCGGGAGGGGTACCGGGGAGCTGTTTTTT.

This clone was seen a handful of times. V gene TRBV11-3 combines with J gene TRBJ1-4; D is undetermined. The CDR3 is 13 amino acids. V was trimmed by 3 bases and J by 8 bases, leaving 10 bases between them. Germline lookup yields CDR1 SGHNT and CDR2 YENEEA. The CDR3 reads CASSLSSLEKLFF. CDR3 coding DNA: TGTGCCAGCAGCTTGTCCTCCCTAGAAAAACTGTTTTTT.

J is TRBJ2-1 and V is TRBV18, with D possibly being TRBD1 (5 bases). This CDR3 is 14 amino acids long. Between the trimmed V and J ends, which lost 2 bases and 7 bases, there was a span of 12 bases. Looked up from germline, CDR1 is KGHSH and CDR2 is LQKENI. In nucleotides, the CDR3 is TGTGCCAGCTCACCAGGGGCCCTGAATAATGAGCAGTTCTTC. Translation: CASSPGALNNEQFF.

This CDR3 is CASSQDPGPPDTQYF. The CDR3 region has the DNA TGCGCCAGCAGCCAAGATCCCGGGCCTCCAGATACGCAGTATTTT. The chain combines TRBV4-1 with TRBJ2-3; no reliable D call. The CDR3 contains 15 residues. With 0 bases removed from V and 4 bases from J, the gap between germline ends came to 11 bases. Looked up from germline, CDR1 is MGHRA and CDR2 is YSYEKL.

The rearrangement uses TRBV7-9 and TRBJ1-4; the D is unclear. Trimming left V 5 bases short and J 8 bases short, with 12 bases between. The CDR3 is 13 amino acids. Germline V lookup: CDR1 SEHNR, CDR2 FQNEAQ (reference sequence). CDR3 region: CASSRTGEEKLFF. In nucleotides, the CDR3 is TGTGCCAGCAGCAGGACCGGGGAAGAAAAACTGTTTTTT.

V is TRBV11-2 and J is TRBJ1-6; no clear D gene. Between the trimmed V and J ends, which lost 0 bases and 7 bases, there was a span of 7 bases. The V gene's germline CDR1 is SGHAT and CDR2 FQNNGV. This CDR3 is built from 14 residues. CDR3 loop: CASSLEGDNSPLHF. The DNA of the CDR3 is TGTGCCAGCAGCTTAGAGGGTGACAATTCACCCCTCCACTTT.

The rearrangement uses TRBV28 and TRBJ1-1, with 10 bases identical to TRBD1. Germline-derived CDR1 and CDR2 are MDHEN and SYDVKM. V gave up 4 bases and J gave up 3 bases; unmatched junction bases: 2. This CDR3 comprises 14 residues. The CDR3 DNA reads TGTGCCAGCAGTTCGGGGACAGGGGACACTGAAGCTTTCTTT. It translates to CASSSGTGDTEAFF.

This clone appeared a few times. The rearrangement uses TRBV7-2 and TRBJ1-5, with D uncertain. The length of the CDR3 is 14 residues. The germline V and J ends were trimmed by 4 bases and 4 bases, with 11 bases remaining between them. Germline CDR1 and CDR2: SGHTA and FQGNSA. The CDR3 here is CASSSQAGNQPQHF. CDR3 nucleotide sequence: TGTGCCAGCAGCTCACAAGCGGGAAATCAGCCCCAGCATTTT.

The chain carries TRBV7-3 and TRBJ2-1, with 14 bases aligning to TRBD2. V lost 5 bases, J lost 7 bases, and 7 bases stayed unmatched. Per the germline V gene, CDR1 is SGHTA and CDR2 is FQGTGA. This CDR3 region has 16 residues. CDR3 protein: CASSPPGTSGSNEQFF. The CDR3 DNA follows: TGTGCCAGCAGCCCGCCCGGGACTAGCGGGAGTAATGAGCAGTTCTTC.

This clone was detected only a few times. Its ends do not fully match the called genes, so a read error is possible. The gene calls are TRBV29-1 and TRBJ2-7, with a tentative D call TRBD1 (5 bases). Germline V gives CDR1 SQVTM, CDR2 ANQGSEA. The CDR3 runs to 12 residues. DNA of the CDR3: TGCAGCGTCGAAGACAGAGACTACGAGCAGTACTTC. Protein sequence: CSVEDRDYEQYF.

The chain combines TRBV11-3 with TRBJ1-1, with 10 positions matching TRBD1. The CDR3 is 15 residues long. CDR1 and CDR2 from the germline V gene are SGHNT and YENEEA. V was clipped by 5 bases and J by 4 bases; unmatched bases: 7. CDR3 nucleotides: TGTGCCAGCAGCGCCGACAGGGGGCCGAGCACTGAAGCTTTCTTT. Protein sequence: CASSADRGPSTEAFF.

This chain uses TRBV19 with TRBJ2-5, with D possibly TRBD2 on 6 matching bases. Trimming shortened V by 0 bases and J by 4 bases, and 12 bases separated the two germline ends. From germline, CDR1 is LNHDA and CDR2 SQIVND (reference sequence). The CDR3 runs to 15 residues. The CDR3 DNA is TGTGCCAGTAGTATAGATCCGACTAGGGTAGAGACCCAGTACTTC. Residues: CASSIDPTRVETQYF.

V and J are TRBV7-8 and TRBJ2-7; 8 nucleotides align to TRBD2. After removal of 5 bases from V and 3 bases from J, the junction contained 9 bases not matched to a gene. Germline CDR1 is SGHVS and CDR2 is FQNEAQ. CDR3 length: 15 residues. The CDR3 sequence is CASSQNRGGGYEQYF. As DNA, the CDR3 is TGTGCCAGCAGCCAAAACCGGGGGGGAGGCTACGAGCAGTACTTC.

The chain uses TRBV2 and TRBJ2-7; 8 nucleotides agree with TRBD1. J lost 6 bases, V lost 7 bases, and 5 bases had no gene match. The CDR3 totals 12 residues. Per the germline V gene, CDR1 is SNHLY and CDR2 is FYNNEI. CDR3 sequence (DNA): TGTGCCAGCACCCGGACAGGGTCCGAGCAGTACTTC. This encodes CASTRTGSEQYF.